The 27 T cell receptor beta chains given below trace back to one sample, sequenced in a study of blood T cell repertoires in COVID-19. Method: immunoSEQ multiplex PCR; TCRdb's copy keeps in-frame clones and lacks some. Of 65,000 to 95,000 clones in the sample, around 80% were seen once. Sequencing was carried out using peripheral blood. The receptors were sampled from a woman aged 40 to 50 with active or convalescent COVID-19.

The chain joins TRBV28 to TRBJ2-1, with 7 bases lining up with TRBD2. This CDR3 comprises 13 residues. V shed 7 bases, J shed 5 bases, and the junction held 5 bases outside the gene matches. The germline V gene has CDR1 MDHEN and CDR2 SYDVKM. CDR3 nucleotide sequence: TGTGCCAGCAATGTGCTAGCGGACAATGAGCAGTTCTTC. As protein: CASNVLADNEQFF.

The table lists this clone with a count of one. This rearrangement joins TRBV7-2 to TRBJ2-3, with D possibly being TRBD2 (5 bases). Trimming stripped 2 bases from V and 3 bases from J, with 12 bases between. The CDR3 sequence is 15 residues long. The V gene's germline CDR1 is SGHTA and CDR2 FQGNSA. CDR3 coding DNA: TGTGCCAGCAGCTTAACGGGGAGAGGTACAGATACGCAGTATTTT. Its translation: CASSLTGRGTDTQYF.

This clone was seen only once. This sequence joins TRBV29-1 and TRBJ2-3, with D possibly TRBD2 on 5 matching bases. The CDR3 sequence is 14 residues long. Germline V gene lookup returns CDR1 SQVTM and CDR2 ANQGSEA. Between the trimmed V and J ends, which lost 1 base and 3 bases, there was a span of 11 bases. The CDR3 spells CSVEVVTGTDTQYF. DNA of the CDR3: TGCAGCGTTGAAGTTGTGACGGGAACAGATACGCAGTATTTT.

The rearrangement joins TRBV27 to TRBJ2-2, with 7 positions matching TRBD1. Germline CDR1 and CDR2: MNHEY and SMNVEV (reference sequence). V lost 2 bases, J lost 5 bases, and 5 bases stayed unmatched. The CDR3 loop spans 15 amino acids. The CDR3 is CASSLTGVGTGELFF. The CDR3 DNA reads TGTGCCAGCAGTTTAACAGGGGTAGGGACCGGGGAGCTGTTTTTT.

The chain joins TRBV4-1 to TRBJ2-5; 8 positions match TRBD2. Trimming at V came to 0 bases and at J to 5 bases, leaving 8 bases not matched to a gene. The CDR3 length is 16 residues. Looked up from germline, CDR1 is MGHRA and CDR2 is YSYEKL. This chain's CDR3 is CASSQEVGAGVETQYF. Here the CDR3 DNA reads TGCGCCAGCAGCCAAGAAGTGGGAGCGGGGGTCGAGACCCAGTACTTC.

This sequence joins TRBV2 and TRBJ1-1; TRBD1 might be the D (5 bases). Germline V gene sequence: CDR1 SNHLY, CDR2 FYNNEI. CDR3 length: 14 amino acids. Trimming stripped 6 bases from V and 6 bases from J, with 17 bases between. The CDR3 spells CASSERVQGAEAFF. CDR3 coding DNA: TGTGCCAGCAGCGAACGGGTGCAAGGGGCTGAAGCTTTCTTT.

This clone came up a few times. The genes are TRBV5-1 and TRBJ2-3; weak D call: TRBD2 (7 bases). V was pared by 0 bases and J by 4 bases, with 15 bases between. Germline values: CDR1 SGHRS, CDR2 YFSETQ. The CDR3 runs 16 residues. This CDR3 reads CASSLEGGRRADTQYF. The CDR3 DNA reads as TGCGCCAGCAGCTTGGAGGGGGGGCGCAGGGCAGATACGCAGTATTTT.

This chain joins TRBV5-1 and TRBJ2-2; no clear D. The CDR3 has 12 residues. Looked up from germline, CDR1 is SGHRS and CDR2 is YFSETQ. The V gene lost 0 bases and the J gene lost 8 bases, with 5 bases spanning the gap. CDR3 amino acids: CASSLVGGELFF. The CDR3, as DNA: TGCGCCAGCAGCTTGGTCGGGGGGGAGCTGTTTTTT.

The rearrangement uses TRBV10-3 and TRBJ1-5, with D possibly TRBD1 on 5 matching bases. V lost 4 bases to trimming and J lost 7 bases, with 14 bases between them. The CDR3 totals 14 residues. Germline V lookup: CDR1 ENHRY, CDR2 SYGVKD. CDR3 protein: CAISVGTAGQPQHF. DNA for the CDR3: TGTGCCATCAGTGTGGGGACCGCGGGGCAGCCCCAGCATTTT.

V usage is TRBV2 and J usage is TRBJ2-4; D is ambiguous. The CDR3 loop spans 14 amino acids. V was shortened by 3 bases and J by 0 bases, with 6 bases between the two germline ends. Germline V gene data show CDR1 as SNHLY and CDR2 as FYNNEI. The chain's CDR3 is CASSDSLAKNIQYF. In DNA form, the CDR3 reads TGTGCCAGCAGTGACAGTCTAGCCAAAAACATTCAGTACTTC.

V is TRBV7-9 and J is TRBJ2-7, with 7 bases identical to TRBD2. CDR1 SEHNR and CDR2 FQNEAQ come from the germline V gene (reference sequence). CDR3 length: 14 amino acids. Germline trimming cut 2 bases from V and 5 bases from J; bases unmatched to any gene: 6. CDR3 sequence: CASSLFLGGDEQYF. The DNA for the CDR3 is TGTGCCAGCAGCTTATTTTTGGGGGGGGACGAGCAGTACTTC. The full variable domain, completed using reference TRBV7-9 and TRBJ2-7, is DTGVSQNPRHKITKRGQNVTFRCDPISEHNRLYWYRQTLGQGPEFLTYFQNEAQLEKSRLLSDRFSAERPKGSFSTLEIQRTEQGDSAMYLCASSLFLGGDEQYFGPGTRLTVT.

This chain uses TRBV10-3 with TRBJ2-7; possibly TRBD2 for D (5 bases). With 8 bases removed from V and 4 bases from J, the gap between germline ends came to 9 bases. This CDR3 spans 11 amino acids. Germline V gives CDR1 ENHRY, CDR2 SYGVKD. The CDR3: CAIGSLYEQYF. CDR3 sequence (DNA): TGTGCCATCGGGAGTCTGTACGAGCAGTACTTC.

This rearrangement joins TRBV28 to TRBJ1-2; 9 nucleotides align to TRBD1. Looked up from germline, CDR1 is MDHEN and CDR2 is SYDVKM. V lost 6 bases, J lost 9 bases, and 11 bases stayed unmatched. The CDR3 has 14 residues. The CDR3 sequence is CASSPGTGTRSYTF. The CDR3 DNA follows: TGTGCCAGCAGCCCCGGGACAGGGACGAGGAGCTACACCTTC.

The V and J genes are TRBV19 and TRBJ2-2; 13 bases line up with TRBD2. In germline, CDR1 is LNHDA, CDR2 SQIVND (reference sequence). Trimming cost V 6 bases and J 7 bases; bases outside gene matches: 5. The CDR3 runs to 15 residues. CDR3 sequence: CASRTGTSGVGELFF. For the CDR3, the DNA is TGTGCCAGTAGAACCGGGACTAGCGGGGTCGGGGAGCTGTTTTTT.

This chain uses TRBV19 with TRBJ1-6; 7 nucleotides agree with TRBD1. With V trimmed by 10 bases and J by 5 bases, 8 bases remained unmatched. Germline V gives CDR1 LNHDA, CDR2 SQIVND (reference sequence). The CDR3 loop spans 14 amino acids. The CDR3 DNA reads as TGTGCCACTAAACCGGGACAGAATAATTCACCCCTCCACTTT. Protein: CATKPGQNNSPLHF.

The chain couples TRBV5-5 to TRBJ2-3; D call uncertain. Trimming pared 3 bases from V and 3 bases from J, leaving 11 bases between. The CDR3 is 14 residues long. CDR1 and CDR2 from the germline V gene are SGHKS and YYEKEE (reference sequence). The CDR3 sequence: CASSSPLRTDTQYF. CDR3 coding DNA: TGTGCCAGCAGCTCCCCGCTCCGGACAGATACGCAGTATTTT. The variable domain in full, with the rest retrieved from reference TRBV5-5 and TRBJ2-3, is DAGVTQSPTHLIKTRGQQVTLRCSPISGHKSVSWYQQVLGQGPQFIFQYYEKEERGRGNFPDRFSARQFPNYSSELNVNALLLGDSALYLCASSSPLRTDTQYFGPGTRLTVL.

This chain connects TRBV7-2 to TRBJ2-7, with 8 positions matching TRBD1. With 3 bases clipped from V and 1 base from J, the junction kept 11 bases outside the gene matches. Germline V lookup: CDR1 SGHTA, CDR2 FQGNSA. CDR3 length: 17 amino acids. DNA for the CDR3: TGTGCCAGCAGCTTTAGGACAGGGTTTTTAGAGTCCTACGAGCAGTACTTC. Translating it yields CASSFRTGFLESYEQYF.

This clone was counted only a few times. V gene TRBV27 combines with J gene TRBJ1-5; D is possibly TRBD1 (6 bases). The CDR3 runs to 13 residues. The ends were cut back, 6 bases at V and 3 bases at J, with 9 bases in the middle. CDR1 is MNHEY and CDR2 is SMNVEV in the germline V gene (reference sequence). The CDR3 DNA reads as TGTGCCAGCAGGGGACACCCCAATCAGCCCCAGCATTTT. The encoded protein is CASRGHPNQPQHF.

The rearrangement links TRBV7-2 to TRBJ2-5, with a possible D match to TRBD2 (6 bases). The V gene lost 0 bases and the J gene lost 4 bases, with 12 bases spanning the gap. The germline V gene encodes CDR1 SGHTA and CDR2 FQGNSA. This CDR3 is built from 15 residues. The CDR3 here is CASSLARLARETQYF. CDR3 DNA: TGTGCCAGCAGCTTAGCGAGGCTAGCGCGAGAGACCCAGTACTTC.

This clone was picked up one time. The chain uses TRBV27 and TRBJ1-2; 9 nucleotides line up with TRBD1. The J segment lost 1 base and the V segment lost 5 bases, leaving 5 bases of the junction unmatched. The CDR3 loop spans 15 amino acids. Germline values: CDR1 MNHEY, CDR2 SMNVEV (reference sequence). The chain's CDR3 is CASSAPGQGNYGYTF. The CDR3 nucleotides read TGTGCCAGCAGTGCCCCGGGACAGGGTAACTATGGCTACACCTTC.

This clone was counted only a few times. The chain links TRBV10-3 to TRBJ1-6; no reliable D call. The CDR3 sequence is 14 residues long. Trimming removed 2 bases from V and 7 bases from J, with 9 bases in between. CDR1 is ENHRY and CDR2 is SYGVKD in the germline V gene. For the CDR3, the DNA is TGTGCCATCAGTGAGGGCAGTGTAAATTCACCCCTCCACTTT. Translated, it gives CAISEGSVNSPLHF.

DNA for the CDR3: TGTGCCAGCAGCTTGGTCGCCGTTAGCTCTGGGGCCAACGTCCTGACTTTC. Its protein product is CASSLVAVSSGANVLTF. The rearrangement joins TRBV5-6 to TRBJ2-6; D is ambiguous. Germline V gene sequence: CDR1 SGHDT, CDR2 YYEEEE. V was shortened by 0 bases and J by 0 bases, with 10 bases between the two germline ends. The CDR3 is 17 residues long.

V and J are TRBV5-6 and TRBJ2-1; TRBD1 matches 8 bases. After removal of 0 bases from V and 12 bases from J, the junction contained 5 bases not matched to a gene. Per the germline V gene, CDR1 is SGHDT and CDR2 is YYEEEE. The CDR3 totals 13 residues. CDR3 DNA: TGTGCCAGCAGCTTGGCAGGGGGCTTGGGGCAGTTCTTC. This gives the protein CASSLAGGLGQFF.

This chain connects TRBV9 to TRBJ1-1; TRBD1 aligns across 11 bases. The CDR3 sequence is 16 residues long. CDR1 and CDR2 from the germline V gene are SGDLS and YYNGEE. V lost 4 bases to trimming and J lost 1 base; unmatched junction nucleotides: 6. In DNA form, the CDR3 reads TGTGCCAGCAGCCTCCGGGACAGGGGGTGGAACACTGAAGCTTTCTTT. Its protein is CASSLRDRGWNTEAFF.

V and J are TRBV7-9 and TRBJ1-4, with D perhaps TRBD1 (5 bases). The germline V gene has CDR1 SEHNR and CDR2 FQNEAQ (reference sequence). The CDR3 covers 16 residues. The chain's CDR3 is CDRFPRVPTFNEKLFF. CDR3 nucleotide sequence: TGTGACCGCTTTCCCAGGGTCCCAACCTTCAATGAAAAACTGTTTTTT.

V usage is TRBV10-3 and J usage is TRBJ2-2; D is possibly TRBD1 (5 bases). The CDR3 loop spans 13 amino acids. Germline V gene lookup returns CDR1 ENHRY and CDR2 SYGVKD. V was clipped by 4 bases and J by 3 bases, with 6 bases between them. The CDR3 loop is CAISGQYTGELFF. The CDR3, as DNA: TGTGCCATCAGTGGACAGTACACCGGGGAGCTGTTTTTT.

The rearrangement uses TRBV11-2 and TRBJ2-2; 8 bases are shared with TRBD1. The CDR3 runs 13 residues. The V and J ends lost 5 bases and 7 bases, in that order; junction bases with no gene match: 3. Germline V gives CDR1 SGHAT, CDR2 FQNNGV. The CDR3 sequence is CASSPGGVGELFF. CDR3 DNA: TGTGCCAGCAGCCCAGGGGGCGTCGGGGAGCTGTTTTTT.